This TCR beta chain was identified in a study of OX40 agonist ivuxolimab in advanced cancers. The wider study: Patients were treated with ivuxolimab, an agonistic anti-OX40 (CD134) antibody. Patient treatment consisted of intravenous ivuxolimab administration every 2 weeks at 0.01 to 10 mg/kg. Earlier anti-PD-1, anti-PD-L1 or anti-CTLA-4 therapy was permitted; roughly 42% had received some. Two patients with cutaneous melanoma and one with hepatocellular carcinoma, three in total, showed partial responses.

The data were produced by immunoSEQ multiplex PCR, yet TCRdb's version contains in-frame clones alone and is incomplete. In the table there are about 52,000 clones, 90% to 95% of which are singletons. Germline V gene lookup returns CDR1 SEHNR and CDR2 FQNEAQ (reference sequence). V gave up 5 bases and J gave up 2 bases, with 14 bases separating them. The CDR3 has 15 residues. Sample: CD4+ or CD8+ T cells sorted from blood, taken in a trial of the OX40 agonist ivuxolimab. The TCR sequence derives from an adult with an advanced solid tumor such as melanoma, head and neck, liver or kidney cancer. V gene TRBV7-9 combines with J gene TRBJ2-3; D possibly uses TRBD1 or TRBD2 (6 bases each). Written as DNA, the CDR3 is TGTGCCAGCAGCAACGGGTGGGGGGCCACAGATACGCAGTATTTT. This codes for CASSNGWGATDTQYF.